This TCR beta chain stems from a study of immune heterogeneity within non-small cell lung tumors. Study results and limitations: Local T-cell clonality correlated moderately but significantly with local tumor mutational burden (R about 0.35).

Deletions cut 2 bases from V and 4 bases from J, with 14 bases between. CDR1 and CDR2 (germline): ENHRY, SYGVKD. The CDR3 is 15 amino acids. As regards this clonotype: As yet, its antigen is unknown.

The template consisted of bulk tumor genomic DNA, with roughly 0.6 ug used per sample. Primary tumors were biopsied several times each, far apart, intraoperatively. The patients were newly diagnosed with non-small cell lung cancer, had not been treated, and had curative surgery. A multiplex PCR containing 32 V primers and 13 J primers was used to amplify TCR beta CDR3. MiXCR, applied by TCRdb to the multiplex PCR reads, yields one record per CDR3 protein. The sample yields some 12,000 distinct CDR3 sequences, about 25% seen once. The chain employs TRBV10-3 and TRBJ1-1, with a tentative D call TRBD1 (5 bases). Sequencing used lung tumor tissue. The source is a man aged 45-60 years with non-small cell lung cancer. The CDR3 is CAISEGGVFGTEAFF. CDR3 nucleotides: TGTGCCATCAGTGAGGGGGGTGTCTTTGGCACTGAAGCTTTCTTT.